The present T cell receptor beta chain was sequenced within a study of T cells in Graves' hyperthyroidism and ophthalmopathy. The TCR beta CDR3 regions underwent amplification using RNA transcripts as the source. First-round RT-PCR of the TCR CDR3 relied on the HTBI primer set. One entry per CDR3 protein, called by TCRdb with MiXCR from the multiplex PCR reads. The repertoire holds around 760,000 distinct CDR3 sequences, with about a third as singletons. Stability of Graves' hyperthyroidism was defined as absent ophthalmopathy progression within 18 months. The CDR3 is made up of 9 amino acids. Germline lookup yields CDR1 SGHAT and CDR2 FQNNGV. Note on this clonotype: A much bigger clone sits one base away, suggesting this may be a read error.

Material: blood. The genes are TRBV11-2 and TRBJ1-2; D remains unclear. The clonotype comes from a woman aged 40 to 50 with Graves' hyperthyroidism. The CDR3 DNA reads as TGTACCAGCAGAGGGGGCTACACCTTC. Protein product: CTSRGGYTF.